The clone carrying this T cell receptor (beta chain) was counted between two and nine times. Its antigen is unknown. These data come from a study of T cell responses to AZD1222 COVID-19 vaccine. Study-wide points: A rise in Spike-specific TCR breadth and depth followed two AZD1222 doses. Researchers took repertoire samples only after the peak T cell response had come.

V shed 0 bases and J 3 bases; nucleotides not matched to a gene: 9. Germline V gives CDR1 SGHDN, CDR2 FVKESK. The CDR3 contains 17 residues. Sequencing was performed with immunoSEQ multiplex PCR; in TCRdb, only in-frame clones are kept and a portion is missing. This repertoire shows more than 60,000 clones, roughly 91% found once; its top ten account for roughly a sixth. The receptor's source is an adult who received the AZD1222 COVID-19 vaccine. The chain is built from TRBV14 and TRBJ2-5; TRBD2 aligns across 8 bases. Sequencing used peripheral blood, obtained 28 days after the second AZD1222 dose. CDR3 DNA sequence: TGTGCCAGCAGCCAAGACAGGCGCGGGGGGCGCAAAGAGACCCAGTACTTC. This sequence encodes CASSQDRRGGRKETQYF.